This T cell receptor beta chain is from a study of T cells in Graves' hyperthyroidism and ophthalmopathy. Study overall: Blood from the periphery was taken at initial diagnosis, before any treatment. General study points: Prediction of ophthalmopathy progression came a median roughly 6.7 months pre-onset.

This clonotype was recorded many times. What it recognizes is unknown. From germline, CDR1 is GTSNPN and CDR2 SVGIG (reference sequence). V was pared by 7 bases and J by 2 bases, with 8 bases of the junction left unmatched. The CDR3 is made up of 14 amino acids. Fresh 10 ml peripheral blood yielded PBMCs. Amplified regions were TCR beta CDR3 sequences from RNA transcripts. HTBI primers were the set used in a first-round RT-PCR of the TCR CDR3. TCRdb itself ran the multiplex PCR reads through MiXCR, one entry per CDR3 protein. The table includes 390,000 or so distinct CDR3 sequences, about 15% detected once.

The chain has TRBV30 and TRBJ2-3; 8 positions agree with TRBD2. This receptor was obtained from a man between 18 and 29 years old with Graves' ophthalmopathy. Sequenced sample: blood. CDR3 sequence: CAFERGLTTDTQYF. In nucleotides, the CDR3 is TGTGCCTTCGAGCGGGGGCTAACCACAGATACGCAGTATTTT.